Listed here are 18 T cell receptor beta chains from one sample, sequenced in a study of T-cell memory formation after mild COVID-19. TCRdb redid the calling of the 5' RACE reads with MiXCR, one entry per CDR3 protein. The sample lists about 270,000 distinct CDR3 sequences, roughly 15% occurring once. What was sequenced was PBMCs or a T cell subset sorted from them (not recorded which). Receptor source: an adult woman who had mild COVID-19 (a few samples of this study predate the infection). Cell type and time point are not known.

The V and J genes are TRBV7-2 and TRBJ2-1; the match to TRBD2 covers 8 bases. The germline V gene has CDR1 SGHTA and CDR2 FQGNSA. V shed 10 bases and J 1 base; nucleotides not matched to a gene: 6. CDR3 size: 14 residues. CDR3 sequence reads: CATRLAPSYNEQFF. The CDR3 coding sequence is TGTGCCACCAGACTAGCGCCTTCCTACAATGAGCAGTTCTTC. Based on the CDR3 plus reference TRBV7-2 and TRBJ2-1, the full variable domain is GAGVSQSPSNKVTEKGKDVELRCDPISGHTALYWYRQSLGQGLEFLIYFQGNSAPDKSGLPSDRFSAERTGGSVSTLTIQRTQQEDSAVYLCATRLAPSYNEQFFGPGTRLTVL.

This rearrangement joins TRBV5-1 to TRBJ1-2; D unresolved. There are 13 residues in the CDR3. Germline assignment: CDR1 SGHRS and CDR2 YFSETQ. Trimming stripped 0 bases from V and 8 bases from J, with 11 bases between. The chain's CDR3 is CASSLAITSGYTF. CDR3 coding DNA: TGCGCCAGCAGCTTGGCAATCACCTCAGGCTACACCTTC.

The J gene is TRBJ2-3, the V gene TRBV4-3; a weak D match, TRBD2 (6 bases). V was trimmed by 2 bases and J by 6 bases, leaving 12 bases between them. The CDR3 has 14 residues. The V gene's germline CDR1 is LGHNA and CDR2 YSLEER. CDR3 nucleotides: TGCGCCAGCAGCCAACGGGACTGGGGGGATACGCAGTATTTT. Its protein is CASSQRDWGDTQYF.

At least ten counts were recorded for this clonotype. The chain combines TRBV7-2 with TRBJ2-4; 8 bases align to TRBD2. The CDR3 spans 16 residues. The V and J ends lost 1 base and 1 base, in that order; junction bases with no gene match: 3. Germline CDR1 and CDR2: SGHTA and FQGNSA. CDR3 in amino acids: CASSLGREGAKNIQYF. The DNA for the CDR3 is TGTGCCAGCAGCTTAGGTCGGGAGGGGGCCAAAAACATTCAGTACTTC. The whole variable domain, filled in from reference TRBV7-2 and TRBJ2-4, reads GAGVSQSPSNKVTEKGKDVELRCDPISGHTALYWYRQSLGQGLEFLIYFQGNSAPDKSGLPSDRFSAERTGGSVSTLTIQRTQQEDSAVYLCASSLGREGAKNIQYFGAGTRLSVL.

The sample holds a few counts of this clonotype. The chain couples TRBV5-1 to TRBJ2-6; 7 bases fit TRBD1. The CDR3 extends over 17 amino acids. Losses at the gene ends were 4 bases for V and 0 bases for J; bases not matched to a gene: 7. The germline CDR1 and CDR2 sequences are SGHRS and YFSETQ. CDR3 DNA: TGCGCCAGCAGCACGGGACAGCCCGCCTCTGGGGCCAACGTCCTGACTTTC. Amino acid sequence: CASSTGQPASGANVLTF.

This clonotype has a handful of counts. V usage is TRBV11-2 and J usage is TRBJ2-5, with 13 bases aligning to TRBD2. CDR3 size: 15 residues. The germline CDR1 and CDR2 sequences are SGHAT and FQNNGV. Trimming cost V 0 bases and J 7 bases; bases outside gene matches: 2. This CDR3 reads CASSLELAGGWTQYF. The CDR3 DNA sequence: TGTGCCAGCAGCTTAGAACTAGCGGGAGGGTGGACCCAGTACTTC.

The chain uses TRBV12-3 or TRBV12-4 and TRBJ1-4; D remains unclear. The CDR3 is made up of 13 amino acids. V shed 3 bases and J shed 5 bases, with 7 bases lying between them. The CDR3 loop is CASSFSQNEKLFF. Written as DNA, the CDR3 is TGTGCCAGCAGTTTTTCCCAAAATGAAAAACTGTTTTTT.

This clonotype was counted at least ten times. The chain employs TRBV4-3 and TRBJ2-3, with D perhaps matching TRBD2 (6 bases). This CDR3 is built from 18 residues. The germline V and J ends were trimmed by 1 base and 0 bases, with 17 bases remaining between them. The germline gives CDR1 LGHNA, CDR2 YSLEER. CDR3 residues: CASSQAISAGKSTDTQYF. DNA for the CDR3: TGCGCCAGCAGCCAAGCCATATCGGCGGGGAAAAGCACAGATACGCAGTATTTT.

The V call is TRBV6-4, the J call TRBJ1-1; 8 bases map to TRBD1. The CDR3 covers 13 residues. Germline V gives CDR1 MRHNA, CDR2 SNTAGT. With V trimmed by 6 bases and J by 3 bases, 3 bases remained unmatched. The CDR3 region has the DNA TGTGCCAGCAGATTACAGGGGGACACTGAAGCTTTCTTT. This encodes CASRLQGDTEAFF.

The V and J genes are TRBV10-3 and TRBJ2-3; D ambiguous. CDR3 length equals 15 residues. CDR1 and CDR2 from the germline V gene are ENHRY and SYGVKD. The V end lost 10 bases, the J end lost 2 bases, and 19 bases lay between the germline ends. As DNA, the CDR3 is TGTGCCACCGCTCTGCTCCCCGCTTCCACAGATACGCAGTATTTT. This encodes CATALLPASTDTQYF.

A few counts support this clonotype. The V call is TRBV20-1, the J call TRBJ2-3; the D call may be TRBD1 or TRBD2 (5 bases each). V dropped 0 bases and J dropped 5 bases, with 18 bases sitting between them. This CDR3 region has 16 residues. The germline gives CDR1 DFQATT, CDR2 SNEGSKA (reference sequence). CDR3: CSARDWDEGWRDTQYF. The CDR3 nucleotides read TGCAGTGCTAGAGATTGGGACGAGGGTTGGAGAGATACGCAGTATTTT.

This clonotype was seen only a few times. The gene calls are TRBV10-3 and TRBJ1-5; D might be TRBD1 (5 bases). The V end lost 2 bases, the J end lost 2 bases, and 10 bases lay between the germline ends. The CDR3 sequence is 15 residues long. CDR1 ENHRY and CDR2 SYGVKD come from the germline V gene. Here the CDR3 reads CAISERQGGNQPQHF. Written as DNA, the CDR3 is TGTGCCATCAGTGAGAGGCAGGGTGGCAATCAGCCCCAGCATTTT.

This sequence joins TRBV24-1 and TRBJ1-3; weak D call: TRBD1 (5 bases). V was trimmed by 3 bases and J by 1 base, leaving 15 bases between them. CDR1 and CDR2 (germline): KGHDR, SFDVKD. The CDR3 runs to 17 residues. As DNA, the CDR3 is TGTGCCACCAGTGATACCCCAGGGAGAGGATCTGGAAACACCATATATTTT. This encodes CATSDTPGRGSGNTIYF.

In its sample, this clonotype was seen a few times. V and J are TRBV4-3 and TRBJ1-1; D is unclear. CDR3 size: 15 residues. Germline CDR1 reads LGHNA; CDR2 reads YSLEER. V was pared by 4 bases and J by 0 bases, with 12 bases between. This CDR3 reads CASSPGRLMNTEAFF. CDR3 bases: TGCGCCAGCAGCCCGGGCAGGCTGATGAACACTGAAGCTTTCTTT.

The V gene is TRBV10-3, the J gene TRBJ2-1; the D gene is possibly TRBD1 (6 bases). CDR1 ENHRY and CDR2 SYGVKD come from the germline V gene. The CDR3 spans 12 residues. V lost 3 bases and J 6 bases, leaving 6 bases between the germline ends. CDR3 loop: CAISDRGNEQFF. CDR3 DNA sequence: TGTGCCATCAGTGACAGGGGCAATGAGCAGTTCTTC.

Regarding this clonotype: Its ends do not fully match the called genes, so a read error is possible. The chain links TRBV7-9 to TRBJ2-3; a weak D match, TRBD1 (5 bases). The CDR3 length is 14 residues. Per germline, CDR1 SEHNR and CDR2 FQNEAQ (reference sequence). The CDR3 protein is CASRPPRQTETQYF. In nucleotides, the CDR3 is TGTGCCAGCAGACCTCCTCGCCAGACAGAAACGCAGTATTTT.

A few counts support this clonotype. The chain is built from TRBV6-5 and TRBJ1-5; D remains ambiguous. V was clipped by 5 bases and J by 0 bases, with 11 bases between them. This CDR3 is built from 15 residues. Germline V lookup: CDR1 MNHEY, CDR2 SVGAGI. CDR3 amino acids: CASSRTAFSNQPQHF. In DNA, the CDR3 is TGTGCCAGCAGTCGGACGGCCTTTAGCAATCAGCCCCAGCATTTT.

The chain joins TRBV12-3 or TRBV12-4 to TRBJ1-5; the D gene is possibly TRBD1 (5 bases). The CDR3 is made up of 16 amino acids. Trimming left V 3 bases short and J 1 base short, with 13 bases between. Here the CDR3 reads CASSFRGEGSNQPQHF. The CDR3 nucleotides read TGTGCCAGCAGTTTTCGGGGAGAGGGGAGCAATCAGCCCCAGCATTTT.